The present T cell receptor (beta chain) was sequenced within a study of cytomegalovirus exposure and HLA in healthy donors. Study-wide results and caveats: Specificity of a few CMV-associated chains for CMV antigens was verified in vitro. A classifier reportedly called cytomegalovirus status with high sensitivity and specificity.

Researchers ran the PCR with 60 Vbeta and 13 Jbeta primers. Using immunoSEQ multiplex PCR, the repertoire was profiled, and TCRdb retains in-frame clones only, with some absent. Among 150,000 or so clones listed, about 85% were seen once. Germline CDR1 reads SGHTA; CDR2 reads FQGNSA. The CDR3 has 17 amino acids. The V segment lost 5 bases and the J segment 0 bases; nucleotides outside the gene matches: 10. Concerning this clone itself: Its specificity is not known.

This clonotype was obtained from a man between 18 and 35 years old in good health and CMV-seropositive. J is TRBJ1-5 and V is TRBV7-2; 7 nucleotides agree with TRBD1. Input material: PBMCs. CDR3 in DNA: TGTGCCAGCAGCCCTCGAGGGGGCCCAGATAGCAATCAGCCCCAGCATTTT. Its protein product is CASSPRGGPDSNQPQHF.